This entry lists 6 T cell receptor beta chains sequenced from one sample in a study of CD8 T cells in Susac syndrome. Roughly 0.45 to 1 ug RNA was reverse transcribed with random hexamers. TCRdb re-analysed the immunoSEQ multiplex PCR reads in MiXCR, keeping a single row per CDR3 protein. Here the sample spans approximately 120,000 distinct CDR3 sequences, roughly 95% being singletons. The sequenced material came from CD4+ T cells from PBMCs. The receptor source for this set is a human donor in good health.

The V and J genes are TRBV6-6 and TRBJ2-7, with 11 bases aligning to TRBD1. The CDR3 runs 15 residues. V trimming: 6 bases; J trimming: 2 bases; junction bases outside the gene matches: 6. CDR1 and CDR2 (germline): MNHNY, SVGAGI (reference sequence). CDR3 bases: TGTGCCAGCAGACCAGGACAGGGGGCCACCTACGAGCAGTACTTC. Its translation: CASRPGQGATYEQYF.

The gene calls are TRBV11-2 and TRBJ1-2, with TRBD1 matching 8 bases. This CDR3 contains 16 residues. The V segment lost 5 bases and the J segment 4 bases; nucleotides outside the gene matches: 12. The germline V gene encodes CDR1 SGHAT and CDR2 FQNNGV. In DNA, the CDR3 is TGTGCCAGCAGCCCTCCAGGGGGCCCGGGTCTCTATGGCTACACCTTC. Translating it yields CASSPPGGPGLYGYTF.

The sample holds one count of this clonotype. The chain combines TRBV27 with TRBJ2-5; 7 bases line up with TRBD1. Germline V gene sequence: CDR1 MNHEY, CDR2 SMNVEV (reference sequence). The J segment lost 0 bases and the V segment lost 6 bases, leaving 7 bases of the junction unmatched. The CDR3 runs 15 residues. The CDR3 sequence: CASSRQGRYQETQYF. CDR3 DNA: TGTGCCAGCAGCCGACAGGGAAGGTACCAAGAGACCCAGTACTTC.

This chain links TRBV7-9 with TRBJ2-5; the D is unclear. The V end was cut by 7 bases, the J end by 0 bases, with 12 bases between. The length of the CDR3 is 14 residues. CDR1 SEHNR and CDR2 FQNEAQ come from the germline V gene (reference sequence). The CDR3 reads CASTPAFDQETQYF. CDR3 bases: TGTGCCAGCACCCCGGCGTTCGACCAAGAGACCCAGTACTTC.

CDR3 coding DNA: TGCAGTGCTAGGGGTAACCCAGATACGCAGTATTTT. Protein sequence: CSARGNPDTQYF. J is TRBJ2-3 and V is TRBV20-1, with D unclear. Trimming removed 3 bases at V and 4 bases at J, with 8 bases between. This CDR3 is built from 12 residues. Germline V gene sequence: CDR1 DFQATT, CDR2 SNEGSKA (reference sequence).

This chain joins TRBV7-2 and TRBJ2-7; 7 nucleotides match TRBD2. The CDR3 runs 13 residues. V lost 6 bases to trimming and J lost 3 bases; unmatched junction nucleotides: 5. Germline V gene lookup returns CDR1 SGHTA and CDR2 FQGNSA. Written as DNA, the CDR3 is TGTGCCAGCAGGGCGGGAGCGAACTACGAGCAGTACTTC. Its translation is CASRAGANYEQYF.